Below, 6 T cell receptor beta chains from the same sample are listed, as sequenced in a study of blood T cell repertoires in COVID-19. Profiled with immunoSEQ multiplex PCR; TCRdb holds only in-frame clones, not every one. This sample has around 300,000 clones, with 85% to 90% found just once. Input material: peripheral blood. All receptors derive from a woman between 40 and 50 years old with COVID-19, enrolled during active disease.

The chain combines TRBV6-5 with TRBJ1-1; TRBD1 matches at 8 bases. Trimming removed 7 bases from V and 8 bases from J; junction bases left unmatched: 12. The CDR3 consists of 14 residues. Germline assignment: CDR1 MNHEY and CDR2 SVGAGI. The CDR3: CASTALDRDPEAFF. CDR3 nucleotides: TGTGCCAGCACCGCCCTGGACAGGGATCCCGAAGCTTTCTTT.

The chain has TRBV2 and TRBJ1-5; 7 nucleotides align to TRBD1. From germline, CDR1 is SNHLY and CDR2 FYNNEI. The length of the CDR3 is 15 residues. The junction had 5 bases not matched to a gene; V was cut back by 3 bases and J by 3 bases. CDR3 region: CASSDRDRLNQPQHF. CDR3 sequence (DNA): TGTGCCAGCAGTGACAGGGACAGACTCAATCAGCCCCAGCATTTT.

The J gene is TRBJ1-2, the V gene TRBV12-3 or TRBV12-4, with a weak D call TRBD1 (5 bases). V gave up 2 bases and J gave up 8 bases, with 12 bases separating them. The CDR3 is 13 residues long. DNA of the CDR3: TGTGCCAGCAGTTTAAGGGGATGGGAAGGCTACACCTTC. It encodes CASSLRGWEGYTF.

J is TRBJ2-1 and V is TRBV7-9; D is possibly TRBD2 (6 bases). The germline V gene encodes CDR1 SEHNR and CDR2 FQNEAQ (reference sequence). CDR3 length: 14 amino acids. V lost 8 bases to trimming and J lost 0 bases, with 11 bases between them. CDR3 region: CASGTTSSYNEQFF. DNA for the CDR3: TGTGCCAGCGGGACGACTAGCTCCTACAATGAGCAGTTCTTC.

Concerning this clone itself: This CDR3 is also generated by other DNA sequences in the sample. V usage is TRBV7-9 and J usage is TRBJ1-5, with unresolved D. Germline V gene lookup returns CDR1 SEHNR and CDR2 FQNEAQ (reference sequence). V was pared by 1 base and J by 4 bases, with 8 bases between. CDR3 length equals 14 residues. The CDR3 here is CASSLVGGNQPQHF. The CDR3 bases are TGTGCCAGCAGCTTAGTAGGAGGGAATCAGCCCCAGCATTTT. Based on the CDR3 plus reference TRBV7-9 and TRBJ1-5, the full variable domain is DTGVSQNPRHKITKRGQNVTFRCDPISEHNRLYWYRQTLGQGPEFLTYFQNEAQLEKSRLLSDRFSAERPKGSFSTLEIQRTEQGDSAMYLCASSLVGGNQPQHFGDGTRLSIL.

The chain is built from TRBV3-1 (or the pseudogene TRBV3-2) and TRBJ2-2, with 16 bases lining up with TRBD2. Germline V CDR1 and CDR2: LGHDT, YNNKEL (reference sequence). V was pared by 0 bases and J by 1 base, with 8 bases of the junction left unmatched. The CDR3 extends over 21 amino acids. CDR3 protein: CASSQDGGLAGGPQNTGELFF. CDR3 in DNA: TGTGCCAGCAGCCAAGATGGGGGACTAGCGGGAGGGCCTCAGAACACCGGGGAGCTGTTTTTT.